This T cell receptor (beta chain) derives from a study of shared clonotypes between healthy human individuals. Across the whole study: The donor group consisted of a couple of women and three men, aged 18 to 49. Donors had three CD4 naive, three CD4 memory, two CD8 naive and one CD8 memory plate apiece.

Profiled with immunoSEQ multiplex PCR; TCRdb holds only in-frame clones, not every one. The repertoire holds fewer than 1.6 million clones, with around 98.5% as singletons. Unmatched junction bases numbered 7, after V lost 3 bases and J lost 0 bases. CDR1 KGHSH and CDR2 LQKENI come from the germline V gene. The CDR3 is made up of 17 amino acids. The origin of this receptor is a man aged 25 to 40 in good health. What was sequenced was naive CD4+ T cells sorted from blood. The subset is: CD45RA+ positively selected. The chain carries TRBV18 and TRBJ1-3; TRBD1 matches 8 bases. CDR3 region: CASSPLRQGSSGNTIYF. The DNA for the CDR3 is TGTGCCAGCTCACCTTTAAGACAGGGGAGCTCTGGAAACACCATATATTTT.